This T cell receptor beta chain derives from a study of identical twins. General study points: Carriage of fewer insertions was seen in abundant cord blood beta clonotypes, whereas memory repertoires showed none. Analyses of zero insertions could be partly confounded by invariant MAIT and iNKT cells. Out-of-frame alpha sequences common to twins were enriched for low generation probability.

Concerning this clonotype: As yet, its antigen is unknown.

Each CDR3 protein gets one entry after TCRdb re-called the 5' RACE reads with MiXCR. Altogether under 800,000 distinct CDR3 sequences are present, around 20% being singletons, with the ten largest covering approximately 4.3%. These data were likewise used in another study, on T cells expressing NK-cell markers. From that report: Seven sequenced donors out of eight were HCMV-seropositive, one seronegative.

The receptor comes from a woman between 18 and 29 years old in good health. The sample was PBMCs.

Here the CDR3 reads CSAPLAGEGTQYF. DNA of the CDR3: TGCAGTGCCCCACTAGCGGGAGAGGGTACGCAGTATTTT. The V gene is TRBV20-1, the J gene TRBJ2-3; TRBD2 agrees at 11 bases. Germline values: CDR1 DFQATT, CDR2 SNEGSKA (reference sequence). V lost 6 bases and J lost 8; bases outside the gene matches: 7. This CDR3 comprises 13 residues.